This T cell receptor (beta chain) was sequenced during a study of blood T cell repertoires in COVID-19. The table lists this clone with a few counts. The V end lost 6 bases, the J end lost 2 bases, and 8 bases lay between the germline ends. CDR3 size: 13 residues. Germline V CDR1 and CDR2: KGHDR, SFDVKD. In the original workflow: Amplification of reference gene primers was used by the study to estimate nucleated cell counts. Sequencing was performed with immunoSEQ multiplex PCR; in TCRdb, only in-frame clones are kept and a portion is missing. The DNA gave D and trimming, while V, J and clone size come from that table. The sample includes some 400,000 clones, roughly 91% seen only once; the top ten take approximately 1.5%.

The receptor comes from a woman in her thirties who had recovered from COVID-19. V gene TRBV24-1 combines with J gene TRBJ2-3; D gene ambiguous. Material: PBMCs or T cells enriched from blood (not recorded which). CDR3 residues: CATSPEYTDTQYF. The CDR3 DNA is TGTGCCACCAGTCCAGAATACACAGATACGCAGTATTTT.